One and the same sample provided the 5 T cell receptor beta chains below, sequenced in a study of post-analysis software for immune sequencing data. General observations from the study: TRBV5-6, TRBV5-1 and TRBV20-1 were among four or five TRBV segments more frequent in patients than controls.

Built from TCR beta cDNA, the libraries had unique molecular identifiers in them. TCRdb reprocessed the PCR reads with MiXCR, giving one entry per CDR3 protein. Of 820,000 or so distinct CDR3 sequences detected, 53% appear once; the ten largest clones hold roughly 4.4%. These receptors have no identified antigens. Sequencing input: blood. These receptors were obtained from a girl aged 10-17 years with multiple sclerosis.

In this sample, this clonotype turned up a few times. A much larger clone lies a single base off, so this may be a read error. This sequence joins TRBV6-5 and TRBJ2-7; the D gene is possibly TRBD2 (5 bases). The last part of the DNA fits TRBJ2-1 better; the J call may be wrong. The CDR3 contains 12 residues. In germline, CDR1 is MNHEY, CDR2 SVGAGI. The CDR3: CASSEGSYEQFF. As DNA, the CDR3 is TGTGCCAGCTCAGAGGGCTCCTACGAGCAGTTCTTC.

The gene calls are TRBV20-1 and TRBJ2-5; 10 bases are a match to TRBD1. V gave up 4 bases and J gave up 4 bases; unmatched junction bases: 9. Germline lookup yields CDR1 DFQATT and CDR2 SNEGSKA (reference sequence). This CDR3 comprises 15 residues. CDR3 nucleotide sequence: TGCAGTGCTAAACCCGGGACAGGGGATGGAGAGACCCAGTACTTC. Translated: CSAKPGTGDGETQYF.

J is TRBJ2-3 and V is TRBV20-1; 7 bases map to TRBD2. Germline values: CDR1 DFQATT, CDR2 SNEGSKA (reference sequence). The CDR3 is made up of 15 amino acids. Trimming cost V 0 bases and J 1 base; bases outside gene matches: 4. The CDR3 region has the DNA TGCAGTGCTAGAGATAATGCGGGGGGCACAGATACGCAGTATTTT. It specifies CSARDNAGGTDTQYF.

CDR3 DNA: TGTGCCAGCAGCATCGGGGAATCTGGCTACACCTTC. Its protein is CASSIGESGYTF. The chain carries TRBV7-9 and TRBJ1-2; D unresolved. The CDR3 spans 12 residues. Looked up from germline, CDR1 is SEHNR and CDR2 is FQNEAQ (reference sequence). The V and J ends lost 5 bases and 7 bases respectively, with 11 bases between them.

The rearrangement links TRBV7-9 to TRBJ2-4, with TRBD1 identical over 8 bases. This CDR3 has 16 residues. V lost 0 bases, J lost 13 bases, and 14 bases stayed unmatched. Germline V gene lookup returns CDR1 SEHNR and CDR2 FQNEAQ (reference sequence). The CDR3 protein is CASSLADRGLLSEQYF. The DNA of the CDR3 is TGTGCCAGCAGCTTAGCCGACAGGGGTCTTCTGAGTGAGCAGTACTTC.